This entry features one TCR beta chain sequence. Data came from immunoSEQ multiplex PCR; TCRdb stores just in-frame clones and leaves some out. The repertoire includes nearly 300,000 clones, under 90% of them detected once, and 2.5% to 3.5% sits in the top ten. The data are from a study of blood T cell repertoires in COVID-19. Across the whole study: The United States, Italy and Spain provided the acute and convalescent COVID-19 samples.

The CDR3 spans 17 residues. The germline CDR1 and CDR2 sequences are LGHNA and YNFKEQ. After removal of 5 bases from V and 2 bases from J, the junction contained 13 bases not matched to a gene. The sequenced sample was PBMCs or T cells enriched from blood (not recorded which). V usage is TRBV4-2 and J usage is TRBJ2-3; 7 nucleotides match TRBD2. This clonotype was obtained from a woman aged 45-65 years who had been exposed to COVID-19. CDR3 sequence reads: CASSYTHGGFSTDTQYF. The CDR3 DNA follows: TGTGCCAGCAGCTACACCCACGGGGGGTTCTCCACAGATACGCAGTATTTT.